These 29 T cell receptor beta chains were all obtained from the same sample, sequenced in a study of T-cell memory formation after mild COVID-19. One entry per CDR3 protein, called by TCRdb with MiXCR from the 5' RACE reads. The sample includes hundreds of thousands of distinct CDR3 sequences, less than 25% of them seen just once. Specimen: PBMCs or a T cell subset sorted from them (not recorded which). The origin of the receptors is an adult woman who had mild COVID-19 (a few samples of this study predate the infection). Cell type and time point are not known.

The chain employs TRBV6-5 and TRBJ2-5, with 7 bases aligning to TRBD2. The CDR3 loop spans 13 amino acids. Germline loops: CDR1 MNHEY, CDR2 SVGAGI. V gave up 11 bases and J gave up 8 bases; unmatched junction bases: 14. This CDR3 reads CACTASGPRTQYF. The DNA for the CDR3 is TGTGCCTGCACCGCTAGCGGCCCCAGAACCCAGTACTTC.

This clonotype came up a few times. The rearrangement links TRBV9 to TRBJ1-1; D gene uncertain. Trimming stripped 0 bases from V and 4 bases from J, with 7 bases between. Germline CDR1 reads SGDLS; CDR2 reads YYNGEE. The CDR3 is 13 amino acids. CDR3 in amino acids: CASSVGTATEAFF. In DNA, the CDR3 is TGTGCCAGCAGCGTAGGGACCGCCACTGAAGCTTTCTTT.

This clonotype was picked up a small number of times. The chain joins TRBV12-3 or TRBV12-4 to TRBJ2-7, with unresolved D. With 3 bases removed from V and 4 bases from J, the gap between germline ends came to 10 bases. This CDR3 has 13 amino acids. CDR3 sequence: CASSFAPNYEQYF. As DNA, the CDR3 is TGTGCCAGCAGTTTCGCCCCCAATTACGAGCAGTACTTC.

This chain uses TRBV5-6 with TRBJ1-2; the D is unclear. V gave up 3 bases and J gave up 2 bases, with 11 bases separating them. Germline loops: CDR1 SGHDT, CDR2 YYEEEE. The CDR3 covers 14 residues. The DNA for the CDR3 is TGTGCCAGCAGCTCGGTAGGACGGAACTATGGCTACACCTTC. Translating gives CASSSVGRNYGYTF.

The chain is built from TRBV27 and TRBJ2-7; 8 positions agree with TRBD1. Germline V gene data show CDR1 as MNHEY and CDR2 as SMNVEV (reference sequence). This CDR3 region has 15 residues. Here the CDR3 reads CAHAGMDRAVYEQYF. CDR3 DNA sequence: TGTGCTCATGCCGGGATGGACAGGGCGGTCTACGAGCAGTACTTC.

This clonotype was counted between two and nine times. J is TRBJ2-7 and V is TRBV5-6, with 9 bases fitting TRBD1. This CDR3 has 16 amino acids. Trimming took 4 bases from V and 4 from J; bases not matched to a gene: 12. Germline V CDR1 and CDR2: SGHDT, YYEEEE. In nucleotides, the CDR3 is TGTGCCAGCAGCCCCCGGCGGACAGGGGACCCGTACGAGCAGTACTTC. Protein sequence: CASSPRRTGDPYEQYF.

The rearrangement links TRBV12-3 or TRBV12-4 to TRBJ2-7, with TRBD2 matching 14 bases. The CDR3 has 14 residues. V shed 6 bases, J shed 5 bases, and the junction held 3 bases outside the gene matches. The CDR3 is CASRTSGRENEQYF. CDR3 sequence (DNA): TGTGCCAGCAGGACTAGCGGGAGGGAGAACGAGCAGTACTTC.

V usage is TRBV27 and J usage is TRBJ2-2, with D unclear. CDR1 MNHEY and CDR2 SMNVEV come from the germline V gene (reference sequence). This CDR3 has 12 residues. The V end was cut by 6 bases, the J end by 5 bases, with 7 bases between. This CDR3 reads CASRRTTGELFF. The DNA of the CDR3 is TGTGCCAGCAGGCGAACGACCGGGGAGCTGTTTTTT.

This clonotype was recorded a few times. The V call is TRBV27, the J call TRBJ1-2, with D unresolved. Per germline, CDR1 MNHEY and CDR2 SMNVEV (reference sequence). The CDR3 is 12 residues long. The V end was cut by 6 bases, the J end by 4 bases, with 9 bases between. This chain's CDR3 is CASRAVGYGYTF. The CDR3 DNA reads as TGTGCCAGCAGAGCGGTCGGCTATGGCTACACCTTC.

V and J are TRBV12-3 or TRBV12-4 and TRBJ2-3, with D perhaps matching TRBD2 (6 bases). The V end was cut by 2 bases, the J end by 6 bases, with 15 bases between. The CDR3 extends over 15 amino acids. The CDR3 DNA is TGTGCCAGCAGTTTACAGCGGGTACTTAGGGATACGCAGTATTTT. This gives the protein CASSLQRVLRDTQYF.

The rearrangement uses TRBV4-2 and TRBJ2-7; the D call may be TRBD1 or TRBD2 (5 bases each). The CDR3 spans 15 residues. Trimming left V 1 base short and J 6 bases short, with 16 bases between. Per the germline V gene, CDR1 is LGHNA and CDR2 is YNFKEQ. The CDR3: CASSQGRGPLTEQYF. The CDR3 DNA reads TGTGCCAGCAGCCAAGGACGGGGCCCCCTTACCGAGCAGTACTTC.

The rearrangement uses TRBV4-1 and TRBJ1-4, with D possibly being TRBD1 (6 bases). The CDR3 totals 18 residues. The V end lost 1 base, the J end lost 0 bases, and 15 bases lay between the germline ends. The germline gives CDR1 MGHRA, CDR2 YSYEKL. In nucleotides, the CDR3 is TGCGCCAGCAGCCAAGTACAGGGTCCCCTCGCAACTAATGAAAAACTGTTTTTT. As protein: CASSQVQGPLATNEKLFF.

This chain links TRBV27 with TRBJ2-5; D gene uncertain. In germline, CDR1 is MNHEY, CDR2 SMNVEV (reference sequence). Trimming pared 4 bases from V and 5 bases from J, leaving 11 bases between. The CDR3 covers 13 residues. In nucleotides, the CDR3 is TGTGCCAGCAGTTCTTTTAATAAGGAGACCCAGTACTTC. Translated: CASSSFNKETQYF.

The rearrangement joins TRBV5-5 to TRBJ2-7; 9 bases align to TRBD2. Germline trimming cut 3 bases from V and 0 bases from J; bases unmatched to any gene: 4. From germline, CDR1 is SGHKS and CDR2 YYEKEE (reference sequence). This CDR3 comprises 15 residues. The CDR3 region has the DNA TGTGCCAGCAGCTCGCGGGGGGGACCCTCCTACGAGCAGTACTTC. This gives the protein CASSSRGGPSYEQYF.

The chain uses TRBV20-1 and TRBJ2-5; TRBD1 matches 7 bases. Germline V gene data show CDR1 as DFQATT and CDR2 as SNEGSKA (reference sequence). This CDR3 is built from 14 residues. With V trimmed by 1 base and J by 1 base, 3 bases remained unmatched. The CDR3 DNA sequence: TGCAGTGCTAGAGGAGGGACAGCCCAAGAGACCCAGTACTTC. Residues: CSARGGTAQETQYF.

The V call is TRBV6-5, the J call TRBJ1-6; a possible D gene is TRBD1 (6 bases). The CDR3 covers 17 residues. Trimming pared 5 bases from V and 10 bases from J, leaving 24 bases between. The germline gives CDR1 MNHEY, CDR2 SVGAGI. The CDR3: CASSPLARTVEKSPLHF. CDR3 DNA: TGTGCCAGCAGTCCCCTAGCCCGGACAGTGGAGAAATCACCCCTCCACTTT.

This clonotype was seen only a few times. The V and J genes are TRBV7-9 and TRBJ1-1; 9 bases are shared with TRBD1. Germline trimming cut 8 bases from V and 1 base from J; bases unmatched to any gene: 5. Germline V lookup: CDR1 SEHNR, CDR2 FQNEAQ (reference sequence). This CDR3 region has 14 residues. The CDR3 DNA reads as TGTGCCAGCCACGAACAGGGGGCGAACACTGAAGCTTTCTTT. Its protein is CASHEQGANTEAFF.

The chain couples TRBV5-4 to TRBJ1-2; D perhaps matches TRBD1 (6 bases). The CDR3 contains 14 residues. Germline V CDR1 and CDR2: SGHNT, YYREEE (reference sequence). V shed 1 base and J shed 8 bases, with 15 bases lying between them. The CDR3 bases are TGTGCCAGCAGCTTGCAACAGGGCACTCGCGGCTACACCTTC. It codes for CASSLQQGTRGYTF. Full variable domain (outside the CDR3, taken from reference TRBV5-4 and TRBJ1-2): ETGVTQSPTHLIKTRGQQVTLRCSSQSGHNTVSWYQQALGQGPQFIFQYYREEENGRGNFPPRFSGLQFPNYSSELNVNALELDDSALYLCASSLQQGTRGYTFGSGTRLTVV.

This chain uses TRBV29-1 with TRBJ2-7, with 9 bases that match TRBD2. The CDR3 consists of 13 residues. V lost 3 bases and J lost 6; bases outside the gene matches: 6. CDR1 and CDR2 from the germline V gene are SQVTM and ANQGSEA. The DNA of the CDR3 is TGCAGCGTTGACTTAGCGGGGGCTTTCGAGCAGTACTTC. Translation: CSVDLAGAFEQYF.

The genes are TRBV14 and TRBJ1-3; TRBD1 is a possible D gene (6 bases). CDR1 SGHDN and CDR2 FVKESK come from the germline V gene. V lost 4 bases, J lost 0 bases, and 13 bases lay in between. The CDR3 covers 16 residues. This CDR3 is CASSLPGAFSGNTIYF. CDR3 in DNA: TGTGCCAGCAGCCTTCCAGGGGCCTTCTCTGGAAACACCATATATTTT. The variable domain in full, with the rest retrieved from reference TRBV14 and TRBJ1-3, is EAGVTQFPSHSVIEKGQTVTLRCDPISGHDNLYWYRRVMGKEIKFLLHFVKESKQDESGMPNNRFLAERTGGTYSTLKVQPAELEDSGVYFCASSLPGAFSGNTIYFGEGSWLTVV.

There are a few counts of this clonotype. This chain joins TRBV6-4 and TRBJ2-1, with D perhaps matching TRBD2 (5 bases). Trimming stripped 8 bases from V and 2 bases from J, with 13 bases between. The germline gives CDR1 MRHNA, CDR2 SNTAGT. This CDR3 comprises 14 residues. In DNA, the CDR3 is TGTGCCAGCGCCTTGGGAGATCCCTACAATGAGCAGTTCTTC. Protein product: CASALGDPYNEQFF.

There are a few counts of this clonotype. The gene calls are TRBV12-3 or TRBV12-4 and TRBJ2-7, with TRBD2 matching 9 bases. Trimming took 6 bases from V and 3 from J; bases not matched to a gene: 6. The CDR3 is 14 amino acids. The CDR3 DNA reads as TGTGCCAGCAGGGATAGCGGGAGAGGCTACGAGCAGTACTTC. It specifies CASRDSGRGYEQYF.

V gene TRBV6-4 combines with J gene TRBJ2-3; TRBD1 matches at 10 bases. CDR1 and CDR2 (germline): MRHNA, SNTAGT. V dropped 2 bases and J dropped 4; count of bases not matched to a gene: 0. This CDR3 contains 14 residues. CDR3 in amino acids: CASSDGTGADTQYF. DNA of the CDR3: TGTGCCAGCAGTGACGGGACAGGGGCAGATACGCAGTATTTT.

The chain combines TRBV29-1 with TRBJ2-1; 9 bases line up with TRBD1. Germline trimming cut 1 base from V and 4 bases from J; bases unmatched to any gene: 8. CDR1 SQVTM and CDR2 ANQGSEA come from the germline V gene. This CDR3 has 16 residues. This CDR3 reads CSVEVPEQGAYNEQFF. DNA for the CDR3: TGCAGCGTTGAAGTCCCCGAACAGGGGGCATACAATGAGCAGTTCTTC.

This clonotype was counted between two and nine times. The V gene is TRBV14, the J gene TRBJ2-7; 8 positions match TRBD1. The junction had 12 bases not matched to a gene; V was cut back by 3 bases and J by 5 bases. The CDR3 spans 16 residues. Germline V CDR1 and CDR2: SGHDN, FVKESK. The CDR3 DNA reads TGTGCCAGCAGCCACACCCTCGGGACAGGCCCCCACGAGCAGTACTTC. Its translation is CASSHTLGTGPHEQYF.

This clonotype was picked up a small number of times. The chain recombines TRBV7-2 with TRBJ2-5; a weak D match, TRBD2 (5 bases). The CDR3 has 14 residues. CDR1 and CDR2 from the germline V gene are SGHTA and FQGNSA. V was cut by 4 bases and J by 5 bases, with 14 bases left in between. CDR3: CASSSGGSGETQYF. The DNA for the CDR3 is TGTGCCAGCAGCTCCGGCGGGTCCGGCGAGACCCAGTACTTC.

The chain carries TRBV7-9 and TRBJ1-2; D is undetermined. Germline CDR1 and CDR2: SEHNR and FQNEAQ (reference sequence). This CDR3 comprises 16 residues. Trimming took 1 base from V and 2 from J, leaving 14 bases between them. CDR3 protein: CASSLGDLLGNYGYTF. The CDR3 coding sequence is TGTGCCAGCAGCTTAGGAGACCTCCTGGGGAACTATGGCTACACCTTC.

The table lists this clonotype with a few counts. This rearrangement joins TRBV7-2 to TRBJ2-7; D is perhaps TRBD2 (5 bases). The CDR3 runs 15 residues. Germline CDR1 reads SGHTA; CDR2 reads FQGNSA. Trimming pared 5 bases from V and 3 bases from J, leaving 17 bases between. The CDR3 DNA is TGTGCCAGCAGCCCAACAGCGGAACCTAACTACGAGCAGTACTTC. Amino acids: CASSPTAEPNYEQYF.

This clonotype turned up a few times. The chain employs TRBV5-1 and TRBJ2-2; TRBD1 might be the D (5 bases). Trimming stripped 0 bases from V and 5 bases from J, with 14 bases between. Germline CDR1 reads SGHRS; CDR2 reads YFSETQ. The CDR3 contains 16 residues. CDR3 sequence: CASSLASARVTGELFF. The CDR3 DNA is TGCGCCAGCAGCTTGGCCTCAGCCAGGGTTACCGGGGAGCTGTTTTTT.